These 18 T cell receptor beta chains share one sample of origin, sequenced in a study of blood T cell repertoires in COVID-19. Data came from immunoSEQ multiplex PCR; TCRdb stores just in-frame clones and leaves some out. The repertoire holds approximately 190,000 clones, with approximately 90% as singletons. Sequencing was carried out using peripheral blood. The receptors were gathered from a man in his forties with active or convalescent COVID-19.

The V call is TRBV7-9, the J call TRBJ2-1; 8 bases map to TRBD2. The CDR3 spans 18 residues. The junction had 16 bases not matched to a gene; V was cut back by 4 bases and J by 5 bases. Looked up from germline, CDR1 is SEHNR and CDR2 is FQNEAQ (reference sequence). CDR3 sequence (DNA): TGTGCCAGCAGCTCCAAGCCTCCACTAGCGGTAGTCCACAATGAGCAGTTCTTC. The encoded protein is CASSSKPPLAVVHNEQFF. Full variable domain (outside the CDR3, taken from reference TRBV7-9 and TRBJ2-1): DTGVSQNPRHKITKRGQNVTFRCDPISEHNRLYWYRQTLGQGPEFLTYFQNEAQLEKSRLLSDRFSAERPKGSFSTLEIQRTEQGDSAMYLCASSSKPPLAVVHNEQFFGPGTRLTVL.

The chain recombines TRBV12-3 or TRBV12-4 with TRBJ1-2; 9 bases fit TRBD1. This CDR3 is built from 13 residues. The trim removed 6 bases at V and 11 bases at J, leaving 10 bases unmatched. CDR3 nucleotides: TGTGCCAGCAGCTCGACGGGACAGGGTTTGTACACCTTC. Translating gives CASSSTGQGLYTF.

This clone was detected only once. The chain recombines TRBV9 with TRBJ1-1; 9 bases line up with TRBD1. The germline CDR1 and CDR2 sequences are SGDLS and YYNGEE. J was trimmed by 6 bases and V by 4 bases; bases with no gene match: 13. CDR3 length: 16 residues. CDR3 amino acids: CASSLWTGDGRAEAFF. The CDR3 DNA sequence: TGTGCCAGCAGCCTGTGGACAGGGGACGGGCGGGCTGAAGCTTTCTTT.

This clone was recorded only once. V and J are TRBV4-3 and TRBJ2-1, with 9 bases matching TRBD2. The V gene end was trimmed by 0 bases and the J gene end by 6 bases; junction bases not matched to a gene: 6. The germline gives CDR1 LGHNA, CDR2 YSLEER. The length of the CDR3 is 16 residues. DNA of the CDR3: TGCGCCAGCAGCCAAGAGAAGGGACTAGCCTTCAATGAGCAGTTCTTC. This codes for CASSQEKGLAFNEQFF.

The rearrangement joins TRBV6-5 to TRBJ2-5; TRBD1 matches 8 bases. CDR1 is MNHEY, CDR2 SVGAGI, per germline. The length of the CDR3 is 15 residues. Trimming cost V 1 base and J 12 bases; bases outside gene matches: 13. The CDR3 loop reads CASSYLPGQAQWEYF. The CDR3 DNA is TGTGCCAGCAGTTACTTACCGGGACAGGCCCAGTGGGAGTACTTC.

The V call is TRBV28, the J call TRBJ2-1; a weak D match, TRBD2 (5 bases). The CDR3 is 15 amino acids. CDR1 is MDHEN, CDR2 SYDVKM, per germline. V was pared by 5 bases and J by 1 base, with 12 bases between. Written as DNA, the CDR3 is TGTGCCAGCAGTCTCCAGCGGAGTTCCTACAATGAGCAGTTCTTC. The encoded protein is CASSLQRSSYNEQFF. Based on the CDR3 plus reference TRBV28 and TRBJ2-1, the full variable domain is DVKVTQSSRYLVKRTGEKVFLECVQDMDHENMFWYRQDPGLGLRLIYFSYDVKMKEKGDIPEGYSVSREKKERFSLILESASTNQTSMYLCASSLQRSSYNEQFFGPGTRLTVL.

V is TRBV5-1 and J is TRBJ1-1; TRBD1 agrees at 9 bases. Losses at the gene ends were 1 base for V and 4 bases for J; bases not matched to a gene: 11. The CDR3 is made up of 17 amino acids. Germline lookup yields CDR1 SGHRS and CDR2 YFSETQ. This chain's CDR3 is CASSLTTGGARVTEAFF. Written as DNA, the CDR3 is TGCGCCAGCAGCTTGACTACAGGGGGCGCAAGGGTCACTGAAGCTTTCTTT.

The chain carries TRBV2 and TRBJ1-2, with TRBD1 as a possible D gene (6 bases). The CDR3 is made up of 12 amino acids. Trimming took off 8 bases at V and 4 bases at J, with 11 bases between the two ends. Germline CDR1 SNHLY, CDR2 FYNNEI. The CDR3: CASARQVYGYTF. The CDR3 coding sequence is TGTGCCAGCGCCCGACAGGTCTATGGCTACACCTTC.

The chain has TRBV11-2 and TRBJ2-7; 9 nucleotides agree with TRBD2. The CDR3 loop spans 16 amino acids. Trimming removed 0 bases from V and 7 bases from J; junction bases left unmatched: 10. Germline CDR1 SGHAT, CDR2 FQNNGV. CDR3 DNA: TGTGCCAGCAGCTTAGAGGGCGGGAGGGGACTTGGTGAGCAGTACTTC. As protein: CASSLEGGRGLGEQYF.

CDR3 residues: CASRPTGGNEQFF. The DNA for the CDR3 is TGTGCCAGCAGACCGACAGGGGGGAATGAGCAGTTCTTC. This chain links TRBV12-3 or TRBV12-4 with TRBJ2-1, with 9 bases aligning to TRBD1. V was clipped by 6 bases and J by 7 bases; unmatched bases: 4. This CDR3 spans 13 amino acids.

This clone was detected only once. The chain uses TRBV10-2 and TRBJ1-3; TRBD1 is a possible D gene (5 bases). The CDR3 totals 13 residues. Trimming took 9 bases from V and 0 from J, leaving 9 bases between them. The germline gives CDR1 WSHSY, CDR2 SAAADI. The CDR3 sequence: CASRQSSGNTIYF. The CDR3 DNA is TGCGCCAGTCGACAGAGCTCTGGAAACACCATATATTTT.

This chain joins TRBV10-2 and TRBJ2-2; 14 bases agree with TRBD2. This CDR3 is 15 amino acids long. The V segment lost 8 bases and the J segment 6 bases; nucleotides outside the gene matches: 5. CDR1 WSHSY and CDR2 SAAADI come from the germline V gene. CDR3 in amino acids: CASDRTSGGSGELFF. The CDR3 DNA is TGCGCCAGCGATAGGACTAGCGGGGGGTCCGGGGAGCTGTTTTTT.

The CDR3: CASSLSSHEGLTYEQYF. Here the CDR3 DNA reads TGTGCCAGCAGCTTAAGCTCTCACGAGGGACTAACCTACGAGCAGTACTTC. The V and J genes are TRBV7-2 and TRBJ2-7; 7 bases agree with TRBD2. The CDR3 has 17 amino acids. With 2 bases clipped from V and 2 bases from J, the junction kept 12 bases outside the gene matches. Germline values: CDR1 SGHTA, CDR2 FQGNSA.

This rearrangement joins TRBV7-9 to TRBJ2-3, with TRBD2 identical over 8 bases. J was trimmed by 3 bases and V by 2 bases; bases with no gene match: 10. This CDR3 is 17 amino acids long. The germline CDR1 and CDR2 sequences are SEHNR and FQNEAQ (reference sequence). The CDR3 spells CASSLKGSSGRTDTQYF. In DNA, the CDR3 is TGTGCCAGCAGCTTAAAGGGGTCTAGCGGGCGGACAGATACGCAGTATTTT.

This clone was observed a handful of times. The chain combines TRBV6-5 with TRBJ1-3; D unclear. The germline V and J ends were trimmed by 4 bases and 0 bases, with 7 bases remaining between them. There are 14 residues in the CDR3. Germline loops: CDR1 MNHEY, CDR2 SVGAGI. CDR3 amino acids: CASSLQSSGNTIYF. DNA of the CDR3: TGTGCCAGCAGTTTACAGAGCTCTGGAAACACCATATATTTT.

This clone has a handful of counts. The chain combines TRBV10-3 with TRBJ1-1; 7 bases are a match to TRBD1. The germline V gene has CDR1 ENHRY and CDR2 SYGVKD. After removal of 10 bases from V and 0 bases from J, the junction contained 8 bases not matched to a gene. CDR3 length: 14 residues. The CDR3 DNA follows: TGTGCCACCCGTCCGGGACAGATGAACACTGAAGCTTTCTTT. It yields the protein CATRPGQMNTEAFF.

The rearrangement uses TRBV6-5 and TRBJ1-5; D may be TRBD1 (6 bases). Trimming removed 4 bases at V and 11 bases at J, with 12 bases between. CDR1 and CDR2 (germline): MNHEY, SVGAGI. This CDR3 spans 12 amino acids. The CDR3 coding sequence is TGTGCCAGCAGTTCGAGGGGGGGAGCCCAGCATTTT. It specifies CASSSRGGAQHF.

The chain couples TRBV27 to TRBJ2-1, with D unresolved. The CDR3 is 14 residues long. The V gene lost 2 bases and the J gene lost 4 bases, with 9 bases spanning the gap. Germline CDR1 is MNHEY and CDR2 is SMNVEV (reference sequence). CDR3 region: CASSLEAEYNEQFF. The CDR3 coding sequence is TGTGCCAGCAGTTTAGAGGCGGAATACAATGAGCAGTTCTTC.